This TCR beta chain emerged from a study of blood T cell repertoires in COVID-19. Study at large: The United States, Italy and Spain supplied acute and convalescent COVID-19 samples. From T cells, B-cell-depleted T cells, or PBMCs came the material, which was cDNA or gDNA.

V lost 7 bases to trimming and J lost 1 base, with 10 bases between them. CDR1 is MDHEN, CDR2 SYDVKM, per germline. The CDR3 is 13 residues long. Clones were sequenced by immunoSEQ multiplex PCR, and TCRdb holds only the in-frame ones, with some missing. The profile covers fewer than 100,000 clones, with roughly nine tenths appearing a single time and roughly 4.3% taken by the ten largest. This clone was observed a few times. The sequence derives from an older man with acute or convalescent COVID-19. V is TRBV28 and J is TRBJ1-1; D is unclear. Specimen: peripheral blood. The CDR3 is CASNKQTNTEAFF. Written as DNA, the CDR3 is TGTGCCAGCAATAAACAGACGAACACTGAAGCTTTCTTT.